The clone carrying this T cell receptor (beta chain) was seen repeatedly, ten times or more. CDR1 is MNHNY, CDR2 SVGAGI, per germline (reference sequence). CDR3 length equals 12 residues. V gave up 5 bases and J gave up 5 bases, with 9 bases separating them. This record belongs to a study of response to subunit inactivated influenza vaccine. TCRdb independently ran MiXCR on the RT-PCR reads; one entry per CDR3 protein. The sample lists around 710,000 distinct CDR3 sequences; approximately 15% were seen once. The rearrangement links TRBV6-6 to TRBJ1-2; tentative D call: TRBD1 (6 bases). Here the sequenced sample was PBMCs from blood, taken about 14 days before vaccination. The origin of this receptor is a man aged 50 to 59 who received an inactivated influenza vaccine. The CDR3 region has the DNA TGTGCCAGCAGTCGACAGGATTATGGCTACACCTTC. Its translation is CASSRQDYGYTF.